This TCR beta chain emerged from a study of control samples from healthy donors and cancer patients. Clones were read by immunoSEQ multiplex PCR, and TCRdb kept only the in-frame ones, dropping some. The sample shows about 180,000 clones, 94% of them seen only once. The CDR3 contains 13 residues. J was trimmed by 9 bases and V by 3 bases; bases with no gene match: 6. The germline CDR1 and CDR2 sequences are SGHTA and FQGNSA. The genes are TRBV7-2 and TRBJ1-1; TRBD1 matches at 8 bases. Sequenced sample: blood. This receptor was identified in a woman aged 18-30 years in good health. The CDR3 DNA sequence: TGTGCCAGCAGCTTCAGGGGGCGTATTAAAGCTTTCTTT. Amino acid sequence: CASSFRGRIKAFF.